Listed below are T cell receptor beta chains from one sample, sequenced in a study of T cell changes during pregnancy in multiple sclerosis. Sequencing used immunoSEQ multiplex PCR; TCRdb keeps in-frame clones, though not all of them. The sample has 60,000 or so clones; about 90% are singletons. Sequencing was performed on peripheral blood, taken in the second trimester of pregnancy. The receptors here all came from a female donor in good health, enrolled as a control in a pregnancy study. The CDR3 runs from the conserved cysteine through the conserved F or W. D genes are given only for firm matches. Only some rows state a clone size, as once, few, many or a class for expanded clones.

clone size,D gene,J gene,V gene,CDR3 DNA,CDR3 protein
.,TRBD2,TRBJ2-1,TRBV27,TGTGCCAGCACCCTCGGACTAGCGGGTTACAATGAGCAGTTCTTC,CASTLGLAGYNEQFF
.,.,TRBJ1-2,TRBV21-1,TGTGCCAGCAGCAAACGGAGTGGGGGCTACACCTTC,CASSKRSGGYTF
few,.,TRBJ1-2,TRBV19,TGTGCCAGTACGGACAGTCTCTATGGCTACACCTTC,CASTDSLYGYTF
few,.,TRBJ1-5,TRBV7-9,TGTGCCAGCAGCCGGGGGGGACAGCCCCAGCATTTT,CASSRGGQPQHF
.,TRBD1,TRBJ1-2,TRBV19,TGTGCCAGTAGGGACAGGGGGGTCTATGGCTACACCTTC,CASRDRGVYGYTF
.,TRBD2,TRBJ2-4,TRBV18,TGTGCCAGCTCACCCGATGCTAGCGGGAGGACGTACTTC,CASSPDASGRTYF
once,.,TRBJ1-5,TRBV6-4,TGTGCCAGCAGTGACGCCGGGGGTAATCAGCCCCAGCATTTT,CASSDAGGNQPQHF
.,.,TRBJ1-2,TRBV6-5,TGTGCCAGCACTACAGGCCACAGCGGGGGCTATGGCTACACCTTC,CASTTGHSGGYGYTF
.,.,TRBJ1-1,TRBV7-9,TGTGCCAGCAGTTACTCTTCAGGGGAAGCTTTCTTT,CASSYSSGEAFF
.,.,TRBJ2-7,TRBV9,TGTGCCAGTAGCGCGGACTATGACGAGCAGTACTTC,CASSADYDEQYF
.,.,TRBJ2-4,TRBV25-1,TGTGCCAGCAGTGGAGCAGCCAAAAACATTCAGTACTTC,CASSGAAKNIQYF
.,.,TRBJ2-1,TRBV19,TGTGCCAGTAGTGCGTCGTGGTACAATGAGCAGTTCTTC,CASSASWYNEQFF
.,.,TRBJ1-1,TRBV4-1,TGCGCCAGCAGCCTTGAACCGGGAACGGGCCGAACCCCTGGGATGAACACTGAAGCTTTCTTT,CASSLEPGTGRTPGMNTEAFF
.,.,TRBJ1-1,TRBV6-6,TGTGCCAGCAAACTTACAGGATTGAACACTGAAGCTTTCTTT,CASKLTGLNTEAFF
.,.,TRBJ1-1,TRBV5-6,TGTGCCAGCAGCTGGACAGCGAACACTGAAGCTTTCTTT,CASSWTANTEAFF
.,.,TRBJ1-1,TRBV19,TGTGCCAGTAGTATGGGGGGTCCGAACACTGAAGCTTTCTTT,CASSMGGPNTEAFF
.,TRBD1,TRBJ1-2,TRBV6-1,TGTGCCAGCAGTTCCGGGACAGGGCGAGGAGGCTACACCTTC,CASSSGTGRGGYTF
.,.,TRBJ2-2,TRBV7-9,TGTGCCAGCAGCTTAGTTATAGAAACCGGGGAGCTGTTTTTT,CASSLVIETGELFF
.,.,TRBJ1-3,TRBV9,TGTGCCAGCAGCGTCACGCAGGGGATAGGAAACACCATATATTTT,CASSVTQGIGNTIYF
.,TRBD1,TRBJ1-1,TRBV30,TGTGCCTGGAGTGTACGGGACAGTGAAGCTTTCTTT,CAWSVRDSEAFF
.,.,TRBJ1-1,TRBV30,TGTGCCTGGTGCCGAGGGATGAACACTGAAGCTTTCTTT,CAWCRGMNTEAFF
.,.,TRBJ2-3,TRBV29-1,TGCAGCGGAGAGACAGGTACTAGCACAGATACGCAGTATTTT,CSGETGTSTDTQYF
.,.,TRBJ2-1,TRBV19,TGTGCCAGTAGCGATCTTGACTACTACAATGAGCAGTTCTTC,CASSDLDYYNEQFF
.,.,TRBJ2-3,TRBV7-2,TGTGCCAGCAGCAGACCGACAGGCCTGGGCGCAGATACGCAGTATTTT,CASSRPTGLGADTQYF
.,TRBD1,TRBJ1-5,TRBV2,TGTGCCAGCAGTCCGTCAGGGGGAAGCAATCAGCCCCAGCATTTT,CASSPSGGSNQPQHF
.,.,TRBJ1-2,TRBV5-6,TGTGCCAGCATGGACTCCCACTGGGAGGGTGGCTACACCTTC,CASMDSHWEGGYTF
.,.,TRBJ2-1,TRBV6-5,TGTGCCAGCAGTTACGCCCCAGTATTTCCCTACAATGAGCAGTTCTTC,CASSYAPVFPYNEQFF
.,.,TRBJ1-5,TRBV5-5,TGTGCCAGCAGCTTTATCGGGACAACTAGCAATCAGCCCCAGCATTTT,CASSFIGTTSNQPQHF
.,.,TRBJ2-1,TRBV28,TGTGCCAGCAGTTTCCTACGCAATGAGCAGTTCTTC,CASSFLRNEQFF
.,.,TRBJ2-3,TRBV7-9,TGTGCCAGCAGCCTCAGGGAATCGTTCACAGATACGCAGTATTTT,CASSLRESFTDTQYF
.,.,TRBJ2-1,TRBV5-1,TGCGCCAGCAGAGATTGGCGCCGTGGGGGGAATGAGCAGTTCTTC,CASRDWRRGGNEQFF
.,.,TRBJ2-5,TRBV27,TGTGCCAGCAGTTTGGGAGACCAAGAGACCCAGTACTTC,CASSLGDQETQYF
.,.,TRBJ2-7,TRBV6-5,TGTGCCAGCAGGTTCAGTAGAGGGCCCTACGAGCAGTACTTC,CASRFSRGPYEQYF
.,.,TRBJ1-5,TRBV2,TGTGCCAGCAGTGAGATACAGGGTGGTCAGCCCCAGCATTTT,CASSEIQGGQPQHF
.,TRBD2,TRBJ2-1,TRBV5-4,TGTGCCAGCAGCCCCGGGGGGCGGGGGGGCGGTGAGCAGTTCTTC,CASSPGGRGGGEQFF
.,TRBD1,TRBJ2-7,TRBV27,TGTGCCAGCAGTTTAGTGGGACAGGGGGTCCACGAGCAGTACTTC,CASSLVGQGVHEQYF
.,.,TRBJ2-3,TRBV11-2,TGTGCCAGCAGCCCCGGGTTGGCCACAGATACGCAGTATTTT,CASSPGLATDTQYF
.,TRBD2,TRBJ2-2,TRBV27,TGTGCCAGCAGTTTAGCCGGGGGGAGAGGCGGGGAGCTGTTTTTT,CASSLAGGRGGELFF
.,.,TRBJ2-2,TRBV19,TGTGCCAGTAGTCCTGTTGAGATCCTTGGGGAGCTGTTTTTT,CASSPVEILGELFF
.,TRBD2,TRBJ2-1,TRBV18,TGTGCCAGCTCACCACCCGGACTAGCGAGAGTTGTTGAGCAGTTCTTC,CASSPPGLARVVEQFF
.,TRBD1,TRBJ2-3,TRBV6-4,TGTGCCAGCAGTGACTCAGCAGGGGGAAGCACAGATACGCAGTATTTT,CASSDSAGGSTDTQYF
.,.,TRBJ2-4,TRBV19,TGTGCCACCTCCCCCACTGTGGCCAAAAACATTCAGTACTTC,CATSPTVAKNIQYF
.,TRBD2,TRBJ2-7,TRBV6-1,TGTGCCAGCAGTGAACTGGGACTAGCAGTTTACGAGCAGTACTTC,CASSELGLAVYEQYF
.,.,TRBJ2-3,TRBV6-1,TGTGCCAGCAGTGTCTCGACAGCACCAGATACGCAGTATTTT,CASSVSTAPDTQYF
.,.,TRBJ2-3,TRBV7-3,TGTGCCAGCAGCCCACATGGGGGCGCTGATACGCAGTATTTT,CASSPHGGADTQYF
.,TRBD2,TRBJ2-5,TRBV28,TGTGCCAGCAGTCCTGGTGTAGCGGGGCTCCAAGAGACCCAGTACTTC,CASSPGVAGLQETQYF
.,TRBD1,TRBJ2-7,TRBV6-1,TGTGCCAGCTGCCCGGGACAGTTCTCCTACGAGCAGTACTTC,CASCPGQFSYEQYF
.,TRBD1,TRBJ2-7,TRBV27,TGTGCCAGCAGTCCCGGACAGGGGTCCTTCTACGAGCAGTACTTC,CASSPGQGSFYEQYF
.,.,TRBJ2-7,TRBV21-1,TGTGCCAGCAGCAAACGGGGGGGGATTGACTACGAGCAGTACTTC,CASSKRGGIDYEQYF
.,TRBD2,TRBJ2-5,TRBV30,TGTGCCTGGCAGGGACTAGCAAAGTTGGAGACCCAGTACTTC,CAWQGLAKLETQYF
.,TRBD2,TRBJ2-2,TRBV5-6,TGTGCCAGCAGCCGACTAGCGGCTAACACCGGGGAGCTGTTTTTT,CASSRLAANTGELFF
.,.,TRBJ1-5,TRBV7-2,TGTGCCAGCAGCCGTTCGACGGGTACCAATCAGCCCCAGCATTTT,CASSRSTGTNQPQHF
.,TRBD2,TRBJ2-1,TRBV27,TGTGCCAGCAGGGGACTAGCGGCCATAAGTGAGCAGTTCTTC,CASRGLAAISEQFF
.,.,TRBJ2-7,TRBV4-1,TGCGCCAGCAGCCAAGAAAGAGGCGGATCCTACGAGCAGTACTTC,CASSQERGGSYEQYF
.,.,TRBJ2-7,TRBV9,TGTGCCAGCAGCCCCAGACTATTTACCTACGAGCAGTACTTC,CASSPRLFTYEQYF